This TCR beta chain was sequenced for a study of T cell repertoires in cytomegalovirus infection. Study background: Epitope selection comprised recently identified HLA-C-restricted CMV epitopes and well-studied HLA-B-restricted CMV epitopes. Indications came from public TCR beta signatures; they pointed to CMV infection and to a matching HLA type. Study results and limitations: Adding up the frequency of public TCR beta families identified people who carried CMV plus the relevant HLA. It was HLA-C-restricted CMV-specific TCR beta clonotypes that dominated the response ex vivo.

Each CDR3 protein gets one entry after TCRdb re-called the reads with MiXCR. This table holds fewer than 650,000 distinct CDR3 sequences, around 40% found once. Germline V gene sequence: CDR1 DFQATT, CDR2 SNEGSKA (reference sequence). After removal of 3 bases from V and 3 bases from J, the junction contained 13 bases not matched to a gene. This CDR3 is 17 amino acids long. For this clonotype: Its target is not known.

This sequence originates from a human donor in good health (CMV status not recorded). Some clones in this sample may be carry-over from other donors' samples. V usage is TRBV20-1 and J usage is TRBJ2-3; 9 positions match TRBD2. The sample here was cultured PBMCs, taken from culture after CMV antigen stimulation. The CDR3 reads CSARSPGASGVTDTQYF. DNA of the CDR3: TGCAGTGCTAGGTCCCCCGGGGCTAGCGGGGTGACAGATACGCAGTATTTT.